This TCR beta chain was recovered during a study of blood T cell repertoires in COVID-19. Overall study context: From T cells, B-cell-depleted T cells, or PBMCs came the material, which was cDNA or gDNA.

The length of the CDR3 is 13 residues. Trimming took 0 bases from V and 7 from J; bases not matched to a gene: 2. Germline CDR1 is SGHRS and CDR2 is YFSETQ. In the study's own analysis: Scientists estimated how many nucleated cells there were by amplifying reference gene primers. Clones were sequenced by immunoSEQ multiplex PCR, and TCRdb holds only the in-frame ones, with some missing. D and trimming were read from the DNA, whereas the V and J calls and clone size are those reported in that table. The sample has fewer than 85,000 clones; 70% to 85% are singletons. Material for sequencing was peripheral blood. The receptor was isolated from a man in his sixties with active or convalescent COVID-19. The chain links TRBV5-1 to TRBJ1-2, with 8 bases aligning to TRBD1. The DNA for the CDR3 is TGCGCCAGCAGCTTGGGACAGGGGAGTGGCTACACCTTC. Translated, it gives CASSLGQGSGYTF.